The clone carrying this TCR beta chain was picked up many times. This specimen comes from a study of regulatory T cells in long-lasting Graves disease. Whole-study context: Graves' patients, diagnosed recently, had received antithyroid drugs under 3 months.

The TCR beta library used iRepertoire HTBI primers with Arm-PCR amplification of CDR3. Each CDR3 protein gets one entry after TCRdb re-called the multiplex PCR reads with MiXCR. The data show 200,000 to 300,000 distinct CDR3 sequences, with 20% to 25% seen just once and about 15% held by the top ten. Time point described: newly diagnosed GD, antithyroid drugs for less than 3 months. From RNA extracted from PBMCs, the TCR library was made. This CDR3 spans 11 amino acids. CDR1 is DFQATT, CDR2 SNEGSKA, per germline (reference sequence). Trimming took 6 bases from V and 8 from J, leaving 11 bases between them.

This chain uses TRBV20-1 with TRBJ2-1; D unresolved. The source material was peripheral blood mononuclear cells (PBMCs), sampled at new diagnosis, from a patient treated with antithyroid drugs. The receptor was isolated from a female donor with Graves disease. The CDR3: CSATKIYEQFF. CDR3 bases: TGCAGTGCCACTAAGATTTATGAGCAGTTCTTC.